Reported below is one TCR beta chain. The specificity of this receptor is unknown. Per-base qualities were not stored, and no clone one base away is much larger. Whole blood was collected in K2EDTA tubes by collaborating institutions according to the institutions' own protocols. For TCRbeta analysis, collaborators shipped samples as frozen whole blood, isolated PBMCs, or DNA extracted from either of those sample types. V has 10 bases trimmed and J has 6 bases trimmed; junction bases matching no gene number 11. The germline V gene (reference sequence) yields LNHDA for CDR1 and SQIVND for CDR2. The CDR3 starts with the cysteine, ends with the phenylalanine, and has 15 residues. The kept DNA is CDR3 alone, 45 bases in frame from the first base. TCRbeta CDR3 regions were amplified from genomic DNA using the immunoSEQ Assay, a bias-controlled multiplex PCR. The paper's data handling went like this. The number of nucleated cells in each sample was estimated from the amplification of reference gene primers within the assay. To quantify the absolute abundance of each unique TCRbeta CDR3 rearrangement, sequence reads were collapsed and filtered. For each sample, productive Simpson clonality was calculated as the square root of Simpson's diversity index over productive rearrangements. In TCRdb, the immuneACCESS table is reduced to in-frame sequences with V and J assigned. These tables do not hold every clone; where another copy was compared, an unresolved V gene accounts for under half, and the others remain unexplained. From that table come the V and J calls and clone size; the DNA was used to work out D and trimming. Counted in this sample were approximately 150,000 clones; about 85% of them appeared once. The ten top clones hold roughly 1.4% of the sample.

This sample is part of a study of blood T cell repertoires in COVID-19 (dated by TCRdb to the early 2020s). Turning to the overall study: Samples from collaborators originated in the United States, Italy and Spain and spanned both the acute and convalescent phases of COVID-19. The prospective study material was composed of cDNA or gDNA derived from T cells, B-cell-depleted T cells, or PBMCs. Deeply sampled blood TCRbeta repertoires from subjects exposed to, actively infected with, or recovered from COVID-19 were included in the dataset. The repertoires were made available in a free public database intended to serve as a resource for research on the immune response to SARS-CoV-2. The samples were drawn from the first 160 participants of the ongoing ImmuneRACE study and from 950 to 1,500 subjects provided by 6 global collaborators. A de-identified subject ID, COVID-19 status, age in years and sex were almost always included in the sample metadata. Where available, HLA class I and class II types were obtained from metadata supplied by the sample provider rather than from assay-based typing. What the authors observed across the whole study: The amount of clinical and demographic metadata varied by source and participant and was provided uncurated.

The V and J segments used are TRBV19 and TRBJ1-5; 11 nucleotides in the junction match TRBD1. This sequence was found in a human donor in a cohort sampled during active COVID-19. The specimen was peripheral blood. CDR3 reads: CATWAQDRGLQPQHF. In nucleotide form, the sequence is TGTGCCACTTGGGCGCAGGACAGGGGGCTTCAGCCCCAGCATTTT. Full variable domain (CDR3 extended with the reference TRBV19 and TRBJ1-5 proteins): DGGITQSPKYLFRKEGQNVTLSCEQNLNHDAMYWYRQDPGQGLRLIYYSQIVNDFQKGDIAEGYSVSREKKESFPLTVTSAQKNPTAFYLCATWAQDRGLQPQHFGDGTRLSIL.